This TCR beta chain emerged from a study of vaccination effects on CD4 cells after COVID-19. Whole-study context: A median of 72 days separated the second dose and sampling.

Ahead of sequencing, the ViraFEST assay grew antigen-specific CD4+ T cells using viral peptide pools. With more than 9 days of culture completed, CD4+ T cells were isolated. Participants were vaccinated with two doses of either the BNT162b2 or mRNA-1273 vaccine. Every well housed 2.1 million or so PBMC, which grew in culture alongside 9 to 10 IU/ml IL-2 and about 10 ug/ml peptides. Fresh IL-2-containing medium replaced half the medium on days 3 and 7. The table lists this clone with a few counts. As yet, its antigen is unknown. The CDR3 has 15 residues. The V and J ends lost 0 bases and 6 bases, in that order; junction bases with no gene match: 6. CDR1 is SGHNT, CDR2 YYREEE, per germline (reference sequence). Broader study findings: Only a single clone (1 of 255 vaccine-induced clones in healthy vaccinees) cross-reacted with common cold coronaviruses.

The protocol was immunoSEQ multiplex PCR, while the TCRdb copy is restricted to in-frame clones and leaves out a portion. This table has some 74,000 clones, around 81% appearing once. The sequence derives from a human donor who received a COVID-19 vaccine. J is TRBJ2-1 and V is TRBV5-4; 7 nucleotides match TRBD1. Sequencing was performed on CD4+ T cells from PBMCs cultured with HCoV-229E spike peptides, taken after COVID-19 vaccination. DNA of the CDR3: TGTGCCAGCAGCTTGGTTCAGGGGGTAGGCAATGAGCAGTTCTTC. It is translated as CASSLVQGVGNEQFF.